These 10 T cell receptor beta chains were sequenced from one sample in a study of OX40 agonist ivuxolimab in advanced cancers. The table came from immunoSEQ multiplex PCR; TCRdb's copy has only in-frame clones and leaves some out. The table shows around 50,000 clones, with 85% occurring only once. The material was CD4+ or CD8+ T cells sorted from blood, obtained in a trial of the OX40 agonist ivuxolimab. The receptors were gathered from an adult with an advanced solid tumor such as melanoma, head and neck, liver or kidney cancer.

The V and J genes are TRBV19 and TRBJ1-1; D remains ambiguous. With 6 bases removed from V and 5 bases from J, the gap between germline ends came to 13 bases. Germline assignment: CDR1 LNHDA and CDR2 SQIVND (reference sequence). CDR3 length: 13 amino acids. The CDR3 here is CASRWGLTTEAFF. The CDR3 nucleotides are TGTGCCAGTAGATGGGGTTTGACGACTGAAGCTTTCTTT.

The chain joins TRBV28 to TRBJ1-1; TRBD1 is a possible D gene (6 bases). Germline V gene lookup returns CDR1 MDHEN and CDR2 SYDVKM. CDR3 length equals 18 residues. V was trimmed by 3 bases and J by 1 base, leaving 21 bases between them. In DNA, the CDR3 is TGTGCCAGCAGTTTGGGGGCCGGATTTAGTGACTCGAACACTGAAGCTTTCTTT. Its protein product is CASSLGAGFSDSNTEAFF.

The chain links TRBV5-4 to TRBJ2-7; D gene unclear. V was cut by 1 base and J by 4 bases, with 21 bases left in between. In germline, CDR1 is SGHNT, CDR2 YYREEE (reference sequence). The CDR3 runs 17 residues. CDR3 residues: CASSLQGLRISRYEQYF. The CDR3 coding sequence is TGTGCCAGCAGCTTGCAAGGCCTGAGAATATCCAGGTACGAGCAGTACTTC.

The rearrangement joins TRBV5-6 to TRBJ2-3; D not resolved. CDR3 length equals 15 residues. Germline loops: CDR1 SGHDT, CDR2 YYEEEE. V dropped 5 bases and J dropped 0 bases, with 13 bases sitting between them. CDR3 in amino acids: CASSLVVPSTDTQYF. As DNA, the CDR3 is TGTGCCAGCAGTTTAGTCGTACCTAGCACAGATACGCAGTATTTT.

This clone has a handful of counts. The chain couples TRBV7-6 to TRBJ2-1; a weak D match, TRBD1 (6 bases). V was trimmed by 3 bases and J by 2 bases, leaving 11 bases between them. Germline values: CDR1 SGHVS, CDR2 FNYEAQ. The CDR3 has 15 amino acids. CDR3 region: CASSFSGATYNEQFF. The CDR3 DNA reads as TGTGCCAGCAGCTTTTCAGGGGCTACCTACAATGAGCAGTTCTTC.

The rearrangement links TRBV6-1 to TRBJ1-6; D not certain. This CDR3 has 14 amino acids. V was pared by 7 bases and J by 2 bases, with 9 bases between. From germline, CDR1 is MNHNS and CDR2 SASEGT. CDR3: CASTVGPYNSPLHF. The DNA for the CDR3 is TGTGCCAGCACCGTGGGTCCCTATAATTCACCCCTCCACTTT.

The genes are TRBV7-9 and TRBJ1-2, with D possibly matching TRBD1 (5 bases). Germline CDR1 SEHNR, CDR2 FQNEAQ (reference sequence). Trimming shortened V by 1 base and J by 1 base, and 13 bases separated the two germline ends. CDR3 size: 16 residues. CDR3 loop: CASSLGGRPINYGYTF. In DNA form, the CDR3 reads TGTGCCAGCAGCTTAGGGGGCAGGCCAATTAACTATGGCTACACCTTC.

The J gene is TRBJ2-1, the V gene TRBV30; TRBD2 agrees at 10 bases. The V segment lost 1 base and the J segment 9 bases; nucleotides outside the gene matches: 9. Looked up from germline, CDR1 is GTSNPN and CDR2 is SVGIG (reference sequence). The CDR3 consists of 15 residues. CDR3 DNA sequence: TGTGCCTGGAGTGAGGCGAGCGGGGGGGCTTTTGAGCAGTTCTTC. Its protein product is CAWSEASGGAFEQFF. The full variable domain, rest sourced from reference TRBV30 and TRBJ2-1, is SQTIHQWPATLVQPVGSPLSLECTVEGTSNPNLYWYRQAAGRGLQLLFYSVGIGQISSEVPQNLSASRPQDRQFILSSKKLLLSDSGFYLCAWSEASGGAFEQFFGPGTRLTVL.

This chain joins TRBV28 and TRBJ2-2; the D is unclear. Germline CDR1 and CDR2: MDHEN and SYDVKM. This CDR3 contains 12 residues. The germline V and J ends were trimmed by 5 bases and 7 bases, with 8 bases remaining between them. In DNA form, the CDR3 reads TGTGCCAGCAGTGGCCTTGACGGGGAGCTGTTTTTT. As protein: CASSGLDGELFF. Using reference TRBV28 and TRBJ2-2 for the parts outside the CDR3, the full variable domain is DVKVTQSSRYLVKRTGEKVFLECVQDMDHENMFWYRQDPGLGLRLIYFSYDVKMKEKGDIPEGYSVSREKKERFSLILESASTNQTSMYLCASSGLDGELFFGEGSRLTVL.

The rearrangement uses TRBV7-9 and TRBJ2-3, with a weak D call TRBD1 (6 bases). The CDR3 is 16 amino acids. Germline assignment: CDR1 SEHNR and CDR2 FQNEAQ (reference sequence). Trimming pared 5 bases from V and 1 base from J, leaving 16 bases between. The CDR3 sequence is CASSLKGVSGTDTQYF. The CDR3 nucleotides read TGTGCCAGCAGCCTGAAGGGGGTCAGCGGCACAGATACGCAGTATTTT.